The clone carrying this T cell receptor (beta chain) was seen only a few times. Its antigen is undetermined. This entry belongs to a study of T-cell reconstitution after alpha-beta-depleted transplantation in children. Molecular barcoding with unique molecular identifiers was used for the TCRbeta library. TCRdb reanalysed the PCR reads using MiXCR and keeps one entry per CDR3 protein. The table records some 600,000 distinct CDR3 sequences, over 10% of them present only once. The germline V gene encodes CDR1 SGHRS and CDR2 YFSETQ. Losses at the gene ends were 4 bases for V and 5 bases for J; bases not matched to a gene: 5. The CDR3 is 14 amino acids. Study-wide points: Reportedly, alpha-beta T cells present about two months post-transplant originated from several hundred expanded clones of graft origin. T-cell counts and diversity at one year post-transplant came mainly from newly produced T cells. Recipient T cells and thymic progenitors that survived were the source of the high TCRbeta diversity seen at day 60 in some patients.

Material: PBMCs, mostly from graft donor cells, obtained 360 days after TCRalphabeta/CD19-depleted stem cell transplant. The chain is built from TRBV5-1 and TRBJ2-5, with 10 bases identical to TRBD1. The TCR originated in a male patient aged 10 to 17 who had a stem cell transplant for acute myeloid leukemia, so the T cells may come from the graft donor. CDR3 sequence (DNA): TGCGCCAGCAGCGGGGACAGGGGAGTGGAGACCCAGTACTTC. Residues: CASSGDRGVETQYF.